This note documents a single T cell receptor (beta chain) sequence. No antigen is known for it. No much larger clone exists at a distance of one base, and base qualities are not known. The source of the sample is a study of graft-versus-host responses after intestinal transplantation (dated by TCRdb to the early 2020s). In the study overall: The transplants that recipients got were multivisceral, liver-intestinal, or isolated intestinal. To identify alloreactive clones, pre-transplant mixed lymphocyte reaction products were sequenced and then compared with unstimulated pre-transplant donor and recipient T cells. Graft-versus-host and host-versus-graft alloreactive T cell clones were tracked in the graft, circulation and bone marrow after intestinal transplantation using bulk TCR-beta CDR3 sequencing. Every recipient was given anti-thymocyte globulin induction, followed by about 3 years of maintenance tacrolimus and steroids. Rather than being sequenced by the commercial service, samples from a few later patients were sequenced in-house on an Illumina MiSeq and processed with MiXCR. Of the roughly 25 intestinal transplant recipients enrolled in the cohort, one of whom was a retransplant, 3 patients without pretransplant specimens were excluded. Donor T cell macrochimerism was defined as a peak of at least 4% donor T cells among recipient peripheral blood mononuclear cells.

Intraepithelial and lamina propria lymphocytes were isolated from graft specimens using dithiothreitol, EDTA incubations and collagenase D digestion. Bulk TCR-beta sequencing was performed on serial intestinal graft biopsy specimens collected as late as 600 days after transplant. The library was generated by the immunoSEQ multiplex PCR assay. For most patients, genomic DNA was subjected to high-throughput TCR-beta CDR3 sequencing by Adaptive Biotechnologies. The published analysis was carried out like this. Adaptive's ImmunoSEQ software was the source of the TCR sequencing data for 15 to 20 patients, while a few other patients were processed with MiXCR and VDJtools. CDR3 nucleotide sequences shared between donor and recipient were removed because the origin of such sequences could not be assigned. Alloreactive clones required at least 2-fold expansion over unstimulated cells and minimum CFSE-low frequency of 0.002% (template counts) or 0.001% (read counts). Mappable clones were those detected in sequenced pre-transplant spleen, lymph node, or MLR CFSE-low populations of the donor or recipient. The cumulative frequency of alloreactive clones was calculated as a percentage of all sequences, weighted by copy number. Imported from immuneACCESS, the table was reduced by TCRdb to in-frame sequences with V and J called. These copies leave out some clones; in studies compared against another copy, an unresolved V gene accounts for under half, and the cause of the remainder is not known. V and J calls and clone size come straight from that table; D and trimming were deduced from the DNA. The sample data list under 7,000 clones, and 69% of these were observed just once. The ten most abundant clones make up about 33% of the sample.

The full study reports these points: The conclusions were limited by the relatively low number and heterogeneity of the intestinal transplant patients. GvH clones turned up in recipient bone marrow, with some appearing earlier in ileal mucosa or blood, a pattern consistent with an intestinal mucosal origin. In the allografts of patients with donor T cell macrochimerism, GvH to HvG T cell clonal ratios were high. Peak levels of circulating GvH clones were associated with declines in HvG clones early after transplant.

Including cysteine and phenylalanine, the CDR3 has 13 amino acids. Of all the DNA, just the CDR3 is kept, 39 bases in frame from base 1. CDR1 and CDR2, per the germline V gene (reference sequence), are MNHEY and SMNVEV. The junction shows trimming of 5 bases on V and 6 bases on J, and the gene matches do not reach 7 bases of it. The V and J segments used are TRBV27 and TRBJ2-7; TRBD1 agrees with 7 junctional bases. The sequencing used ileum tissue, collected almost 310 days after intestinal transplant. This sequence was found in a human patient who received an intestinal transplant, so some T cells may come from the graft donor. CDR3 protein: CASSPDRVGEQYF. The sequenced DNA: TGTGCCAGCAGTCCTGACAGGGTAGGCGAGCAGTACTTC.